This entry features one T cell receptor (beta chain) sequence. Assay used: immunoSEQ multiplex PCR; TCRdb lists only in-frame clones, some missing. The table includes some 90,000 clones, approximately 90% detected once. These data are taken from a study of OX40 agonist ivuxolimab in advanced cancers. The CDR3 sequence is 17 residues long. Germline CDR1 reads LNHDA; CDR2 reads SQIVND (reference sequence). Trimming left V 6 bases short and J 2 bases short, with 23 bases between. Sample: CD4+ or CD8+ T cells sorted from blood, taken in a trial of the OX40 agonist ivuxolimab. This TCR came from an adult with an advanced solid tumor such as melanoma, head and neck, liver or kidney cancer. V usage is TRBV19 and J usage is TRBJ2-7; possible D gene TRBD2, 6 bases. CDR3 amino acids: CASSLWPQAGPPYEQYF. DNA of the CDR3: TGTGCCAGTAGCCTATGGCCCCAAGCGGGTCCCCCCTACGAGCAGTACTTC.